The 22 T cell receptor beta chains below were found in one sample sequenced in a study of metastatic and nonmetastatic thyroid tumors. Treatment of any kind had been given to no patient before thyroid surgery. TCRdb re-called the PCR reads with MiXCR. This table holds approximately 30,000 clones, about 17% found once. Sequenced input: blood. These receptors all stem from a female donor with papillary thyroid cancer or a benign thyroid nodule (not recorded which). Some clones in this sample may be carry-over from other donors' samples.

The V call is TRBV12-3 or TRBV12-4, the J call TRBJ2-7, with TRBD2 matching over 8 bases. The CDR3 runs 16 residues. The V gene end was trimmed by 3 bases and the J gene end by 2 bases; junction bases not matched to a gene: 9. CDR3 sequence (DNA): TGTGCCAGCAGTTTGGTCTCCGGGGGGGCACCCTACGAGCAGTACTTC. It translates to CASSLVSGGAPYEQYF.

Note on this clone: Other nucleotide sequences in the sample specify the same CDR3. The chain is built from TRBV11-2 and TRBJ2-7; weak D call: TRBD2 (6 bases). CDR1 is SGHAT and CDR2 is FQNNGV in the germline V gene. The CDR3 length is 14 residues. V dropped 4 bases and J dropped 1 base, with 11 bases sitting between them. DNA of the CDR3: TGTGCCAGCAGCTCAGACGGGAGTTCCTACGAGCAGTACTTC. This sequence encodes CASSSDGSSYEQYF.

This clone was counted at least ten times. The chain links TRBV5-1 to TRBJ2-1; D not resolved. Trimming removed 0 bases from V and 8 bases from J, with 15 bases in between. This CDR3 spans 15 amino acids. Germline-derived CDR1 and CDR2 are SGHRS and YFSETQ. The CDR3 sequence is CASSLAGFGRDEQFF. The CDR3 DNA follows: TGCGCCAGCAGCTTGGCTGGGTTTGGGCGCGATGAGCAGTTCTTC.

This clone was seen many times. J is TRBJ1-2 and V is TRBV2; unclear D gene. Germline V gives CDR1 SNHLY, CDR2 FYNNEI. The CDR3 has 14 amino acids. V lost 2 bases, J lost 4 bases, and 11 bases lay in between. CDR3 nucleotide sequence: TGTGCCAGCAGTGAACGCCAGTTCATCTATGGCTACACCTTC. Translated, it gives CASSERQFIYGYTF.

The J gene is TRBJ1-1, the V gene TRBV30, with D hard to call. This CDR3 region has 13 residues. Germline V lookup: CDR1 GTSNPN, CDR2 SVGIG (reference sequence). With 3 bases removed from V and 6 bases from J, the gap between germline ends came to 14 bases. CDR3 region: CAWSSTGVAEAFF. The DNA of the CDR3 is TGTGCCTGGAGCTCCACCGGGGTGGCTGAAGCTTTCTTT.

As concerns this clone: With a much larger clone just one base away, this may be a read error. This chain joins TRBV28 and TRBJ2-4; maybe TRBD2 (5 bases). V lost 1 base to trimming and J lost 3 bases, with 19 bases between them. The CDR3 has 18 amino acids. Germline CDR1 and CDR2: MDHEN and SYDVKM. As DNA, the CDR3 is TGTGCCAGCAGTTTATTTAGAGTCGAGGGCTCGGACAAAAACATTCAGTACTTC. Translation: CASSLFRVEGSDKNIQYF.

The CDR3 sequence is CASSLGTGWYEQYF. The CDR3, as DNA: TGTGCCAGCAGCCTCGGGACTGGCTGGTACGAGCAGTACTTC. V usage is TRBV7-2 and J usage is TRBJ2-7; TRBD2 might be the D (6 bases). CDR3 length equals 14 residues. Per the germline V gene, CDR1 is SGHTA and CDR2 is FQGNSA. V lost 5 bases to trimming and J lost 4 bases, with 15 bases between them.

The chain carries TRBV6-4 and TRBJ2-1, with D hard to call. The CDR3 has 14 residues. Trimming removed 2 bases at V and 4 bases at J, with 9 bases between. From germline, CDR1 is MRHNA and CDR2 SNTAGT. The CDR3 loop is CASSDAGVYNEQFF. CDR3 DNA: TGTGCCAGCAGTGACGCTGGAGTGTACAATGAGCAGTTCTTC.

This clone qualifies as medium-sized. The CDR3 reads CSASGDRTYEQYF. The CDR3 DNA is TGCAGTGCTAGTGGGGACAGAACCTACGAGCAGTACTTC. V usage is TRBV20-1 and J usage is TRBJ2-7; 7 nucleotides align to TRBD1. Per the germline V gene, CDR1 is DFQATT and CDR2 is SNEGSKA (reference sequence). V shed 3 bases and J 2 bases; nucleotides not matched to a gene: 4. The CDR3 totals 13 residues.

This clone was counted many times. This CDR3 reads CASSFVQSSPYGYTF. The CDR3 DNA reads as TGTGCCAGCAGCTTCGTGCAGTCTTCCCCTTATGGCTACACCTTC. The chain is built from TRBV5-5 and TRBJ1-2; D ambiguous. CDR3 length: 15 residues. Trimming cost V 2 bases and J 5 bases, with 16 bases left between them. The germline V gene encodes CDR1 SGHKS and CDR2 YYEKEE (reference sequence).

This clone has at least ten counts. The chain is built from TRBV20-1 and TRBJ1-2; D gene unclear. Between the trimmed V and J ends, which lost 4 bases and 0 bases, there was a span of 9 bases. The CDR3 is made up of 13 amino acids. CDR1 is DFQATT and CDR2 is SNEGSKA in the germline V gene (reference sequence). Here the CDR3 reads CSAKGYSNYGYTF. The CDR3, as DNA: TGCAGTGCTAAGGGATATTCTAACTATGGCTACACCTTC.

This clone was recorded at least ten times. Written as DNA, the CDR3 is TGCAGTACAAGAGTTAGCAATCAGCCCCAGCATTTT. Its translation: CSTRVSNQPQHF. The chain combines TRBV20-1 with TRBJ1-5; D unclear. CDR1 DFQATT and CDR2 SNEGSKA come from the germline V gene (reference sequence). This CDR3 has 12 amino acids. V was cut by 8 bases and J by 0 bases, with 8 bases left in between.

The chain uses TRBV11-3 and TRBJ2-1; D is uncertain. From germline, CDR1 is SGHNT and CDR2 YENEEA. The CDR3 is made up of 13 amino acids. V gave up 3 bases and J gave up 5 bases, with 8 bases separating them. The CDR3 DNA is TGTGCCAGCAGCTTTACACGGGACAATGAGCAGTTCTTC. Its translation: CASSFTRDNEQFF.

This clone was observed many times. The CDR3 nucleotides are TGTGCCAGCAGCACCGGGGCCAACACAGATACGCAGTATTTT. Amino acids: CASSTGANTDTQYF. The chain carries TRBV12-3 or TRBV12-4 and TRBJ2-3, with D tentatively TRBD1 or TRBD2 (5 bases each). Trimming removed 6 bases at V and 2 bases at J, with 12 bases between. CDR3 length: 14 residues.

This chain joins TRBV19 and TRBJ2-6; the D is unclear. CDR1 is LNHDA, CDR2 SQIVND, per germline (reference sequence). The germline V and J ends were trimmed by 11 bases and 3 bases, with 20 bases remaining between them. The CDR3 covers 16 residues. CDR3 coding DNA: TGTGCCTCATGCAGTGCTAATGTTGTTGGGGCCAACGTCCTGACTTTC. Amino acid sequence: CASCSANVVGANVLTF.

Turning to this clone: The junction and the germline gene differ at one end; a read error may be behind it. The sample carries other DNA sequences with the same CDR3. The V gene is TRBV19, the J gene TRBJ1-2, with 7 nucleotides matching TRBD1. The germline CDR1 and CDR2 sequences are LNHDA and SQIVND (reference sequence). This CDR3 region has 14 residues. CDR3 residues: CASSIRQGSPGYTF. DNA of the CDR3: TGTGCCAGTAGTATCCGACAGGGATCGCCTGGCTACACATTC.

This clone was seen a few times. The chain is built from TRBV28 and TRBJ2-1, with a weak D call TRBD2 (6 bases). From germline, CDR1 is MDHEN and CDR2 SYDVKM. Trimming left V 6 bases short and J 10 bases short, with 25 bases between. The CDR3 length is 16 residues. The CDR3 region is CASSLLAGVFYGEQFF. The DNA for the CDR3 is TGTGCCAGCAGCTTACTAGCTGGAGTGTTCTACGGGGAGCAGTTCTTC.

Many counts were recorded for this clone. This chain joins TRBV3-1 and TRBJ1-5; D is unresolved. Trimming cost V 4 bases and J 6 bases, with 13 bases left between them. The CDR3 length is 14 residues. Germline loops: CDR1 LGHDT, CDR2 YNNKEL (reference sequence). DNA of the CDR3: TGTGCCAGCAGCCCCCGTCTGGGTGCTCAGCCCCAGCATTTT. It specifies CASSPRLGAQPQHF.

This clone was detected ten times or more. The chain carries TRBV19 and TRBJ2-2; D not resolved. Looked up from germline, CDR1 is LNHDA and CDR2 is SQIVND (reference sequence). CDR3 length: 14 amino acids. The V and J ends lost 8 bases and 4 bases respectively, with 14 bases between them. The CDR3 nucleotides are TGTGCCAGTGGCACATCATGGGGCACCGGGGAGCTGTTTTTT. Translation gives CASGTSWGTGELFF.

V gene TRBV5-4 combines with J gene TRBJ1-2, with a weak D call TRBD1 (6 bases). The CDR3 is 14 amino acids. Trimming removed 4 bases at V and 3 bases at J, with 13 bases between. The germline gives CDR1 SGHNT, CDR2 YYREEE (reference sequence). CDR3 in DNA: TGTGCCAGCAGCCCCGAGGGGGGGTACTATGGCTACACCTTC. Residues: CASSPEGGYYGYTF.

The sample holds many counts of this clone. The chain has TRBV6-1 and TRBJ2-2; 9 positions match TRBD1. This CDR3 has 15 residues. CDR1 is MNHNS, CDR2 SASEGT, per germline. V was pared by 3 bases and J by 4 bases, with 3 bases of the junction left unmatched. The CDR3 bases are TGTGCCAGCAGTGAGGGACAGGGTCCCACCGGGGAGCTGTTTTTT. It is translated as CASSEGQGPTGELFF.

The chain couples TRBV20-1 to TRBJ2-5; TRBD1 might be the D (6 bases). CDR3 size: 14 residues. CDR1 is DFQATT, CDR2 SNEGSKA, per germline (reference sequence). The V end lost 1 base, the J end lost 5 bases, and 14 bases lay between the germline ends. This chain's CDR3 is CSARGYRVGETQYF. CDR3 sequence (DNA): TGCAGTGCTAGAGGTTACAGGGTTGGGGAGACCCAGTACTTC.